This entry describes one T cell receptor (beta chain). Its antigen is as yet unknown. This may be a read error: a much more frequent sequence differs by one nucleotide. TCR beta cDNA libraries had unique molecular identifiers. When about 0.9 to 11 million T cells were used, they gave hundreds of thousands of cDNA molecules. TCRdb re-called the PCR reads through MiXCR, storing one row per CDR3 protein. The table records around 710,000 distinct CDR3 sequences, roughly 46% of them present only once. These data originate in a study of post-analysis software for immune sequencing data. As for the study in general: Relapsing-remitting, secondary progressive and progressive-relapsing forms of multiple sclerosis all featured among disease courses. Study observations and caveats: Five TRBV segments, including TRBV5-6, TRBV5-1 and TRBV20-1, were more frequent in patients than controls.

Germline V lookup: CDR1 LNHNV, CDR2 YYDKDF (reference sequence). The junction had 3 bases not matched to a gene; V was cut back by 1 base and J by 7 bases. This CDR3 has 14 residues. The chain employs TRBV15 and TRBJ2-2; 7 positions match TRBD2. Sequences were obtained from blood. The TCR comes from a girl under 18 with multiple sclerosis. The CDR3 spells CATSRGREGGELFF. In DNA form, the CDR3 reads TGTGCCACCAGCAGAGGCAGGGAGGGCGGGGAGCTGTTTTTT.